A single sample gave rise to the 9 T cell receptor beta chains below, sequenced in a study of siplizumab effects on memory and regulatory T cells. Clones were read by immunoSEQ multiplex PCR, and TCRdb kept only the in-frame ones, dropping some. The sample lists around 68,000 clones, roughly 88% occurring once. What was sequenced was Tregs sorted from blood. Receptor source: a human donor in good health.

This clone was detected only once. The V gene is TRBV10-2, the J gene TRBJ1-5; 10 positions match TRBD1. Losses at the gene ends were 2 bases for V and 7 bases for J; bases not matched to a gene: 2. There are 14 residues in the CDR3. Germline values: CDR1 WSHSY, CDR2 SAAADI. The CDR3 loop is CASSETDRGQPQHF. As DNA, the CDR3 is TGCGCCAGCAGTGAGACGGACAGGGGGCAGCCCCAGCATTTT.

This chain connects TRBV7-2 to TRBJ1-2; TRBD1 matches 9 bases. This CDR3 has 14 amino acids. V was clipped by 5 bases and J by 7 bases; unmatched bases: 8. CDR1 is SGHTA, CDR2 FQGNSA, per germline. The CDR3 reads CASSVQGAHVGYTF. For the CDR3, the DNA is TGTGCCAGCAGCGTACAGGGGGCGCATGTTGGCTACACCTTC.

This clone has only one observation. The gene calls are TRBV29-1 and TRBJ2-3, with D perhaps TRBD1 (6 bases). V was cut by 6 bases and J by 2 bases, with 15 bases left in between. This CDR3 is 14 amino acids long. CDR1 is SQVTM and CDR2 is ANQGSEA in the germline V gene. Here the CDR3 reads CSVGWWDNTDTQYF. The CDR3 coding sequence is TGCAGCGTCGGGTGGTGGGACAACACAGATACGCAGTATTTT.

The J gene is TRBJ2-7, the V gene TRBV7-8, with TRBD2 matching 10 bases. Germline loops: CDR1 SGHVS, CDR2 FQNEAQ. The length of the CDR3 is 16 residues. With 5 bases clipped from V and 1 base from J, the junction kept 8 bases outside the gene matches. CDR3 amino acids: CASSPILAGASYEQYF. CDR3 nucleotides: TGTGCCAGCAGCCCGATCCTAGCGGGAGCTTCCTACGAGCAGTACTTC.

The chain employs TRBV5-4 and TRBJ1-1, with TRBD1 matching 7 bases. The CDR3 runs to 14 residues. CDR1 is SGHNT and CDR2 is YYREEE in the germline V gene (reference sequence). Unmatched junction bases numbered 5, after V lost 5 bases and J lost 1 base. CDR3 sequence reads: CASRAGTENTEAFF. The CDR3 nucleotides are TGTGCCAGCAGAGCCGGGACAGAGAACACTGAAGCTTTCTTT. Using reference TRBV5-4 and TRBJ1-1 for the parts outside the CDR3, the full variable domain is ETGVTQSPTHLIKTRGQQVTLRCSSQSGHNTVSWYQQALGQGPQFIFQYYREEENGRGNFPPRFSGLQFPNYSSELNVNALELDDSALYLCASRAGTENTEAFFGQGTRLTVV.

Turning to this clone: The junction differs from germline at one of its ends, possibly a read error. The V and J genes are TRBV5-6 and TRBJ1-1; D remains ambiguous. The CDR3 covers 13 residues. Germline V gives CDR1 SGHDT, CDR2 YYEEEE. CDR3: CASGLTPNTEAFF. In DNA form, the CDR3 reads TGTGCCAGCGGCTTGACACCGAACACTGAAGCTTTCTTT.

This CDR3 reads CSVETSADTQYF. DNA for the CDR3: TGCAGCGTTGAGACTAGCGCAGATACGCAGTATTTT. V gene TRBV29-1 combines with J gene TRBJ2-3, with 8 bases aligning to TRBD2. From germline, CDR1 is SQVTM and CDR2 ANQGSEA. V shed 3 bases, J shed 4 bases, and the junction held 0 bases outside the gene matches. The CDR3 is 12 amino acids.

The rearrangement uses TRBV11-3 and TRBJ2-1, with D perhaps matching TRBD2 (5 bases). With 1 base removed from V and 8 bases from J, the gap between germline ends came to 12 bases. Germline V lookup: CDR1 SGHNT, CDR2 YENEEA. This CDR3 is 14 amino acids long. The CDR3 protein is CASSLGVGLYEQFF. The CDR3 DNA sequence: TGTGCCAGCAGCTTAGGGGTCGGACTCTATGAGCAGTTCTTC.

This clone showed up just once. The chain has TRBV18 and TRBJ2-1; 10 bases match TRBD2. V lost 0 bases, J lost 9 bases, and 5 bases stayed unmatched. Germline CDR1 and CDR2: KGHSH and LQKENI. There are 15 residues in the CDR3. In DNA, the CDR3 is TGTGCCAGCTCACCACCCAGCGGGAGGGCCGGTGAGCAGTTCTTC. It is translated as CASSPPSGRAGEQFF.